A single sample is the source of the 21 T cell receptor beta chains below, sequenced in a study of blood T cell repertoires in COVID-19. The data were produced by immunoSEQ multiplex PCR, yet TCRdb's version contains in-frame clones alone and is incomplete. The table records roughly 280,000 clones, around 89% of them present only once. The sample consisted of PBMCs or T cells enriched from blood (not recorded which). These receptors all stem from a woman aged 25-40 years with acute COVID-19.

This chain joins TRBV29-1 and TRBJ2-1; D gene unclear. The CDR3 loop spans 12 amino acids. V was cut by 1 base and J by 2 bases, with 3 bases left in between. Germline CDR1 is SQVTM and CDR2 is ANQGSEA. The CDR3 region has the DNA TGCAGCGTTGAAGGTACCTACAATGAGCAGTTCTTC. Translating it yields CSVEGTYNEQFF.

The rearrangement uses TRBV28 and TRBJ2-6; maybe TRBD2 (5 bases). The CDR3 spans 15 residues. Germline CDR1 MDHEN, CDR2 SYDVKM. Trimming removed 7 bases at V and 0 bases at J, with 10 bases between. In DNA, the CDR3 is TGTGCCAGCACTCCCCGGGGCTCTGGGGCCAACGTCCTGACTTTC. This sequence encodes CASTPRGSGANVLTF.

The rearrangement uses TRBV9 and TRBJ2-1, with 10 bases matching TRBD2. The germline CDR1 and CDR2 sequences are SGDLS and YYNGEE. The ends lost 0 bases at V and 1 base at J; junction bases unmatched: 16. The CDR3 runs 21 residues. DNA of the CDR3: TGTGCCAGCAGCGTAGCCGACGTGACTAGCGGGTTCTTTAGTTCCTACAATGAGCAGTTCTTC. Its protein product is CASSVADVTSGFFSSYNEQFF. The full variable domain, completed using reference TRBV9 and TRBJ2-1, is DSGVTQTPKHLITATGQRVTLRCSPRSGDLSVYWYQQSLDQGLQFLIQYYNGEERAKGNILERFSAQQFPDLHSELNLSSLELGDSALYFCASSVADVTSGFFSSYNEQFFGPGTRLTVL.

The V gene is TRBV11-2, the J gene TRBJ2-3, with D possibly TRBD2 on 6 matching bases. The V and J ends lost 1 base and 2 bases respectively, with 16 bases between them. CDR3 size: 17 residues. Germline lookup yields CDR1 SGHAT and CDR2 FQNNGV. The DNA for the CDR3 is TGTGCCAGCAGCTTAGGAATGGGGCGGGAACTCACAGATACGCAGTATTTT. Its translation: CASSLGMGRELTDTQYF.

The chain carries TRBV5-4 and TRBJ2-5; D unresolved. V shed 2 bases and J shed 5 bases, with 4 bases lying between them. The V gene's germline CDR1 is SGHNT and CDR2 YYREEE (reference sequence). The CDR3 is 11 amino acids. CDR3 sequence (DNA): TGTGCCAGCAGCTTCTCGGAGACCCAGTACTTC. This sequence encodes CASSFSETQYF.

The DNA for the CDR3 is TGTGCCACCAGTGTAGTCGACTCCTACGAGCAGTACTTC. The encoded protein is CATSVVDSYEQYF. This chain joins TRBV24-1 and TRBJ2-7; no definite D call. Germline V lookup: CDR1 KGHDR, CDR2 SFDVKD. This CDR3 is built from 13 residues. The V and J ends lost 5 bases and 0 bases respectively, with 7 bases between them.

The chain carries TRBV4-3 and TRBJ2-1, with TRBD2 matching over 10 bases. Germline loops: CDR1 LGHNA, CDR2 YSLEER. V gave up 0 bases and J gave up 4 bases; unmatched junction bases: 3. This CDR3 region has 16 residues. The CDR3: CASSQEGTSAYNEQFF. The CDR3 DNA reads as TGCGCCAGCAGCCAAGAAGGGACTAGCGCATACAATGAGCAGTTCTTC.

This chain uses TRBV28 with TRBJ2-3; D perhaps matches TRBD1 (5 bases). The CDR3 runs 19 residues. The germline V gene encodes CDR1 MDHEN and CDR2 SYDVKM. Trimming left V 6 bases short and J 2 bases short, with 27 bases between. CDR3 protein: CASSQRSLFQDKNTDTQYF. The CDR3 DNA reads TGTGCCAGCAGCCAGAGGTCGCTCTTCCAGGACAAGAACACAGATACGCAGTATTTT.

The rearrangement links TRBV4-1 to TRBJ2-7, with 9 bases that match TRBD2. V trimming: 4 bases; J trimming: 3 bases; junction bases outside the gene matches: 1. The CDR3 has 13 amino acids. Germline-derived CDR1 and CDR2 are MGHRA and YSYEKL. The CDR3 loop is CASSRTSDYEQYF. DNA of the CDR3: TGCGCCAGCAGCCGGACTAGCGACTACGAGCAGTACTTC.

This clone has a single count. CDR3 bases: TGCAGCGTGGGGACAGGGAGTTATGGCTACACCTTC. Its protein product is CSVGTGSYGYTF. The J gene is TRBJ1-2, the V gene TRBV29-1; TRBD1 agrees at 9 bases. The CDR3 length is 12 residues. V trimming: 6 bases; J trimming: 5 bases; junction bases outside the gene matches: 4. The germline V gene has CDR1 SQVTM and CDR2 ANQGSEA.

The rearrangement uses TRBV19 and TRBJ2-3, with TRBD1 identical over 9 bases. Germline lookup yields CDR1 LNHDA and CDR2 SQIVND (reference sequence). The CDR3 covers 14 residues. Unmatched junction bases numbered 6, after V lost 7 bases and J lost 4 bases. The CDR3 spells CASNYRGQADTQYF. CDR3 sequence (DNA): TGTGCCAGTAATTACAGGGGGCAGGCAGATACGCAGTATTTT.

This chain uses TRBV5-1 with TRBJ1-2, with D uncertain. V was cut by 0 bases and J by 4 bases, with 13 bases left in between. The germline CDR1 and CDR2 sequences are SGHRS and YFSETQ. The CDR3 is made up of 15 amino acids. CDR3: CASSLAGDITYGYTF. For the CDR3, the DNA is TGCGCCAGCAGCTTGGCGGGAGATATAACCTATGGCTACACCTTC. The whole variable domain, filled in from reference TRBV5-1 and TRBJ1-2, reads KAGVTQTPRYLIKTRGQQVTLSCSPISGHRSVSWYQQTPGQGLQFLFEYFSETQRNKGNFPGRFSGRQFSNSRSEMNVSTLELGDSALYLCASSLAGDITYGYTFGSGTRLTVV.

The chain employs TRBV6-8 and TRBJ1-2; tentatively, D is TRBD1 (6 bases). The CDR3 consists of 14 residues. Germline V CDR1 and CDR2: MNHGY, SAAAGT. The V and J ends lost 5 bases and 7 bases respectively, with 17 bases between them. The CDR3 sequence is CASSNPTGIRGYTF. The DNA of the CDR3 is TGTGCCAGCAGTAACCCCACAGGGATTCGTGGCTACACCTTC.

The chain carries TRBV6-5 and TRBJ1-2; TRBD1 is a possible D gene (5 bases). Germline V gives CDR1 MNHEY, CDR2 SVGAGI. Deletions cut 5 bases from V and 3 bases from J, with 13 bases between. The CDR3 has 14 amino acids. The CDR3 nucleotides are TGTGCCAGCAGTACCCCGGGGGTGGACTATGGCTACACCTTC. Its translation is CASSTPGVDYGYTF.

The chain links TRBV4-1 to TRBJ2-3; 8 bases are shared with TRBD2. The ends lost 4 bases at V and 2 bases at J; junction bases unmatched: 11. The CDR3 loop spans 17 amino acids. Germline CDR1 MGHRA, CDR2 YSYEKL. Here the CDR3 reads CASSLKDTGGDTDTQYF. CDR3 nucleotides: TGCGCCAGCAGCCTCAAAGACACGGGAGGGGACACAGATACGCAGTATTTT.

The chain combines TRBV6-5 with TRBJ1-2; D is perhaps TRBD1 (6 bases). This CDR3 is 14 amino acids long. Germline V gene data show CDR1 as MNHEY and CDR2 as SVGAGI. With 5 bases removed from V and 4 bases from J, the gap between germline ends came to 14 bases. CDR3 in DNA: TGTGCCAGCAGTCCCGGACAGCTAAGCTATGGCTACACCTTC. As protein: CASSPGQLSYGYTF.

This chain joins TRBV27 and TRBJ2-7; TRBD1 aligns across 9 bases. The junction had 6 bases not matched to a gene; V was cut back by 7 bases and J by 2 bases. Germline CDR1 reads MNHEY; CDR2 reads SMNVEV (reference sequence). This CDR3 is 14 amino acids long. In nucleotides, the CDR3 is TGTGCCAGCACCCCCGGGACAGGGACCTACGAGCAGTACTTC. Protein: CASTPGTGTYEQYF.

The V call is TRBV9, the J call TRBJ1-6; D gene ambiguous. Germline values: CDR1 SGDLS, CDR2 YYNGEE. Trimming removed 0 bases from V and 0 bases from J, with 10 bases in between. The CDR3 loop spans 17 amino acids. The CDR3 DNA reads as TGTGCCAGCAGCGTAGAGGGAGGGAGCTCCTATAATTCACCCCTCCACTTT. This encodes CASSVEGGSSYNSPLHF.

The rearrangement uses TRBV19 and TRBJ2-1, with 8 bases identical to TRBD2. Germline trimming cut 3 bases from V and 0 bases from J; bases unmatched to any gene: 4. This CDR3 has 16 amino acids. Germline lookup yields CDR1 LNHDA and CDR2 SQIVND (reference sequence). The CDR3 DNA is TGTGCCAGTAGTATCCCCAGCGGGAGCTCCTACAATGAGCAGTTCTTC. As protein: CASSIPSGSSYNEQFF. Filled out from reference TRBV19 and TRBJ2-1, the complete variable domain reads DGGITQSPKYLFRKEGQNVTLSCEQNLNHDAMYWYRQDPGQGLRLIYYSQIVNDFQKGDIAEGYSVSREKKESFPLTVTSAQKNPTAFYLCASSIPSGSSYNEQFFGPGTRLTVL.

The chain carries TRBV7-2 and TRBJ2-3; the D is unclear. CDR1 and CDR2 from the germline V gene are SGHTA and FQGNSA. The V end lost 2 bases, the J end lost 0 bases, and 6 bases lay between the germline ends. CDR3 length: 14 residues. The CDR3 bases are TGTGCCAGCAGCTTACTTCCGAGCACAGATACGCAGTATTTT. Its translation is CASSLLPSTDTQYF.

The chain is built from TRBV12-3 or TRBV12-4 and TRBJ2-7, with a possible D match to TRBD1 (6 bases). The CDR3 sequence is 13 residues long. V lost 6 bases and J 4 bases, leaving 13 bases between the germline ends. This chain's CDR3 is CASSPTGLYEQYF. The CDR3 DNA reads TGTGCCAGCAGCCCGACAGGATTATACGAGCAGTACTTC.